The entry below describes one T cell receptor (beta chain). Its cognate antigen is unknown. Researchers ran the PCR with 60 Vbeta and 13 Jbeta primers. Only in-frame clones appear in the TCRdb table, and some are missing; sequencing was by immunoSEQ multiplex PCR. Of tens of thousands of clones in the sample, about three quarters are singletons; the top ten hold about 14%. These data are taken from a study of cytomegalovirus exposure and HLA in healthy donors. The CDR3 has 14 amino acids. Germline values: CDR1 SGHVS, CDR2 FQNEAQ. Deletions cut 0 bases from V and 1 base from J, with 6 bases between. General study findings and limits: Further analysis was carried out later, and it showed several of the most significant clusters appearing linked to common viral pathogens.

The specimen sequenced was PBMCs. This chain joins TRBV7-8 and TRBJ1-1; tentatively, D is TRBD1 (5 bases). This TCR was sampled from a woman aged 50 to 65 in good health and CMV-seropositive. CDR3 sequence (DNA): TGTGCCAGCAGCTTAGCGGGGCAGAACACTGAAGCTTTCTTT. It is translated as CASSLAGQNTEAFF.